A single sample is the source of the 21 T cell receptor beta chains below, sequenced in a study of cytomegalovirus exposure and HLA in healthy donors. Primers included in the PCR were 60 Vbeta and 13 Jbeta primers. The method was immunoSEQ multiplex PCR; TCRdb's version includes in-frame clones alone and lacks a portion of them. The top ten clones hold approximately 3% of a sample with 130,000 or so clones, around 83% of them seen once. The sequencing input was PBMCs. The receptors derive from a woman between 18 and 29 years old in good health and CMV-seropositive.

The chain has TRBV7-3 and TRBJ2-5, with D maybe TRBD1 (7 bases). CDR1 SGHTA and CDR2 FQGTGA come from the germline V gene. This CDR3 spans 14 amino acids. V was cut by 3 bases and J by 4 bases, with 12 bases left in between. The CDR3 DNA sequence: TGTGCCAGCAGCTTGAATCAGGGGGGAGAGACCCAGTACTTC. Translation gives CASSLNQGGETQYF.

This chain connects TRBV18 to TRBJ2-2; weak D call: TRBD1 (6 bases). The CDR3 covers 15 residues. Germline CDR1 is KGHSH and CDR2 is LQKENI. Trimming cost V 5 bases and J 4 bases, with 14 bases left between them. The CDR3 nucleotides read TGTGCCAGCTCATCCGGGACAAGTAGCACCGGGGAGCTGTTTTTT. It translates to CASSSGTSSTGELFF. Combining the CDR3 with reference TRBV18 and TRBJ2-2 gives the whole variable domain NAGVMQNPRHLVRRRGQEARLRCSPMKGHSHVYWYRQLPEEGLKFMVYLQKENIIDESGMPKERFSAEFPKEGPSILRIQQVVRGDSAAYFCASSSGTSSTGELFFGEGSRLTVL.

The J gene is TRBJ2-1, the V gene TRBV2; tentatively, D is TRBD2 (5 bases). V was cut by 7 bases and J by 0 bases, with 13 bases left in between. Germline V gene lookup returns CDR1 SNHLY and CDR2 FYNNEI. The CDR3 has 15 residues. CDR3 coding DNA: TGTGCCAGCACCCTGGGTGGGAGCTCCTACAATGAGCAGTTCTTC. Its protein product is CASTLGGSSYNEQFF.

The rearrangement joins TRBV7-9 to TRBJ2-3; the D gene is possibly TRBD2 (5 bases). From germline, CDR1 is SEHNR and CDR2 FQNEAQ (reference sequence). The ends were cut back, 4 bases at V and 4 bases at J, with 6 bases in the middle. CDR3 length equals 12 residues. The DNA of the CDR3 is TGTGCCAGCAGCTCGGAGGCAGATACGCAGTATTTT. This translates into CASSSEADTQYF.

This chain uses TRBV7-6 with TRBJ2-7; no clear D gene. Between the trimmed V and J ends, which lost 5 bases and 1 base, there was a span of 15 bases. Germline lookup yields CDR1 SGHVS and CDR2 FNYEAQ. The CDR3 sequence is 15 residues long. CDR3 loop: CASSLMAAPSYEQYF. The CDR3 coding sequence is TGTGCCAGCAGCCTTATGGCGGCCCCATCCTACGAGCAGTACTTC.

This chain connects TRBV2 to TRBJ2-5, with D unresolved. Trimming stripped 7 bases from V and 2 bases from J, with 8 bases between. The CDR3 runs 12 residues. In germline, CDR1 is SNHLY, CDR2 FYNNEI. CDR3 loop: CASKRLQETQYF. CDR3 DNA sequence: TGTGCCAGCAAGCGACTGCAAGAGACCCAGTACTTC.

The genes are TRBV2 and TRBJ2-3, with 10 bases lining up with TRBD2. With 5 bases clipped from V and 2 bases from J, the junction kept 10 bases outside the gene matches. CDR1 is SNHLY, CDR2 FYNNEI, per germline. The length of the CDR3 is 17 residues. CDR3 sequence: CASSSLAGDLSTDTQYF. Written as DNA, the CDR3 is TGTGCCAGCAGTAGCCTAGCGGGGGACCTGTCCACAGATACGCAGTATTTT.

The gene calls are TRBV11-2 and TRBJ2-1, with D unclear. This CDR3 is built from 14 residues. Germline CDR1 is SGHAT and CDR2 is FQNNGV. V lost 5 bases to trimming and J lost 6 bases, with 14 bases between them. CDR3 residues: CASSPWQTSNEQFF. The CDR3 nucleotides are TGTGCCAGCAGCCCGTGGCAAACCTCCAATGAGCAGTTCTTC.

For this clone: One end of the junction varies from germline; a read error may be responsible. This chain joins TRBV7-9 and TRBJ1-2; no clear D gene. The CDR3 spans 12 residues. Per the germline V gene, CDR1 is SEHNR and CDR2 is FQNEAQ (reference sequence). CDR3 sequence: CSSSPREDGYTF. CDR3 DNA sequence: TGTTCCAGCAGCCCCCGGGAGGACGGCTACACCTTC.

The V and J genes are TRBV10-3 and TRBJ2-7, with 9 positions matching TRBD1. This CDR3 region has 13 residues. Germline V gene sequence: CDR1 ENHRY, CDR2 SYGVKD. Trimming cost V 6 bases and J 2 bases; bases outside gene matches: 2. The CDR3 is CAIRGDRAYEQYF. The CDR3 DNA reads TGTGCCATCAGGGGGGACAGGGCCTACGAGCAGTACTTC.

V is TRBV4-1 and J is TRBJ1-1, with 7 nucleotides matching TRBD1. Germline loops: CDR1 MGHRA, CDR2 YSYEKL. J gave up 2 bases and V 5 bases, and 5 bases lay outside the gene matches. CDR3 size: 14 residues. Here the CDR3 reads CASSSGDRNTEAFF. CDR3 in DNA: TGCGCCAGCAGCTCAGGGGACAGAAACACTGAAGCTTTCTTT.

The rearrangement links TRBV5-4 to TRBJ2-7, with D tentatively TRBD2 (5 bases). The ends were cut back, 0 bases at V and 5 bases at J, with 9 bases in the middle. CDR3 length: 13 amino acids. Germline CDR1 and CDR2: SGHNT and YYREEE (reference sequence). The CDR3 nucleotides read TGTGCCAGCAGCTTGGACGGGGTTGACGAGCAGTACTTC. As protein: CASSLDGVDEQYF.

This clone was observed once. V usage is TRBV2 and J usage is TRBJ2-2, with D possibly TRBD2 on 5 matching bases. V was pared by 4 bases and J by 5 bases, with 8 bases between. The CDR3 extends over 13 amino acids. Germline assignment: CDR1 SNHLY and CDR2 FYNNEI. CDR3: CASSARDTGELFF. The CDR3 DNA is TGTGCCAGCAGTGCGAGGGATACCGGGGAGCTGTTTTTT.

The rearrangement joins TRBV5-6 to TRBJ2-7, with D perhaps TRBD1 (8 bases). CDR3 length: 15 amino acids. Germline assignment: CDR1 SGHDT and CDR2 YYEEEE. Trimming cost V 3 bases and J 2 bases, with 15 bases left between them. CDR3 nucleotide sequence: TGTGCCAGCAGCTGGGGGGGGACAGGAGCCTACGAGCAGTACTTC. Translation: CASSWGGTGAYEQYF.

The chain employs TRBV5-6 and TRBJ2-3; D is possibly TRBD1 (6 bases). The germline V gene encodes CDR1 SGHDT and CDR2 YYEEEE. The CDR3 covers 15 residues. V lost 4 bases to trimming and J lost 4 bases, with 16 bases between them. CDR3 loop: CASSLDRFSADTQYF. CDR3 in DNA: TGTGCCAGCAGCCTTGACAGGTTTTCTGCAGATACGCAGTATTTT. Combining the CDR3 with reference TRBV5-6 and TRBJ2-3 gives the whole variable domain DAGVTQSPTHLIKTRGQQVTLRCSPKSGHDTVSWYQQALGQGPQFIFQYYEEEERQRGNFPDRFSGHQFPNYSSELNVNALLLGDSALYLCASSLDRFSADTQYFGPGTRLTVL.

This sequence joins TRBV5-1 and TRBJ2-5; 8 bases fit TRBD2. Germline CDR1 is SGHRS and CDR2 is YFSETQ. With V trimmed by 0 bases and J by 5 bases, 3 bases remained unmatched. The CDR3 totals 14 residues. CDR3 in amino acids: CASSLAGGAETQYF. The CDR3, as DNA: TGCGCCAGCAGCTTGGCCGGGGGGGCGGAGACCCAGTACTTC.

The chain carries TRBV9 and TRBJ2-5; D gene uncertain. The length of the CDR3 is 15 residues. V was cut by 4 bases and J by 0 bases, with 13 bases left in between. Germline V gene lookup returns CDR1 SGDLS and CDR2 YYNGEE. The CDR3 DNA reads as TGTGCCAGCAGCTCGCGCGTATCCCACCAAGAGACCCAGTACTTC. This gives the protein CASSSRVSHQETQYF.

J is TRBJ1-6 and V is TRBV19; D is ambiguous. This CDR3 has 16 amino acids. In germline, CDR1 is LNHDA, CDR2 SQIVND (reference sequence). V lost 9 bases and J lost 2, with 17 bases in between. CDR3 in amino acids: CASSGGVWAYNSPLHF. CDR3 DNA sequence: TGTGCCAGCAGTGGCGGCGTGTGGGCCTATAATTCACCCCTCCACTTT.

The rearrangement links TRBV14 to TRBJ1-6, with a weak D call TRBD1 (5 bases). Per germline, CDR1 SGHDN and CDR2 FVKESK. Deletions cut 3 bases from V and 3 bases from J, with 6 bases between. CDR3 length: 14 residues. This CDR3 is CASSQTVYNSPLHF. CDR3 bases: TGTGCCAGCAGCCAGACAGTCTATAATTCACCCCTCCACTTT. The whole variable domain, filled in from reference TRBV14 and TRBJ1-6, reads EAGVTQFPSHSVIEKGQTVTLRCDPISGHDNLYWYRRVMGKEIKFLLHFVKESKQDESGMPNNRFLAERTGGTYSTLKVQPAELEDSGVYFCASSQTVYNSPLHFGNGTRLTVT.

The J gene is TRBJ2-7, the V gene TRBV1; TRBD2, as called in the table, went unchecked against the DNA. TRBV1 is annotated as a pseudogene. The CDR3 spans 15 residues. The CDR3 DNA follows: TGCACCAGCAGCCAGTTCGGGGTGTTCTCCTACGAGCAGTACTTC. Translating it yields CTSSQFGVFSYEQYF.

This sequence joins TRBV5-1 and TRBJ1-1, with no clear D. This CDR3 contains 14 residues. V was trimmed by 4 bases and J by 4 bases, leaving 14 bases between them. Per the germline V gene, CDR1 is SGHRS and CDR2 is YFSETQ. CDR3 nucleotide sequence: TGCGCCAGCAGCCCCCCCGCCCCGGGCACTGAAGCTTTCTTT. This codes for CASSPPAPGTEAFF.